A selection of T cell receptor beta chains follows, all from one sample in a study of patients and donors after allogeneic stem cell transplantation. TCRdb recomputed calls from the RT-PCR reads with MiXCR, one row per CDR3 protein. Of some 10,000 distinct CDR3 sequences listed, less than 25% are singletons. Material for sequencing was blood, either unsorted or a sorted T cell fraction (not recorded which). These receptors were collected from a human donor who was either an allogeneic HSCT recipient or a stem cell or donor lymphocyte infusion donor (not recorded which). It is not recorded whose cells these are; they may come from a transplant donor. Each CDR3 is given without its conserved first and last residue. For some rows the clone size is stated as once, few or many, or as a class when expanded; others skip it.

12,TRBV7-6,NA,ASSLAQQGNEQY
12,TRBV3-1,NA,ASSQVHAGEKLF
13,TRBV18,once,ASSPRQSSYNVQF
11,TRBV20-1,few,SAAILPGDTQY
13,TRBV9,NA,ASSFSGQGTDEQY
12,TRBV7-2,few,ASSSPDSKYGYT
11,TRBV3-1,many,ATMDSPNYGYT
12,TRBV5-1,few,ASRSDGGQETQY
10,TRBV15,few,ATRVGHNEQF
12,TRBV6-5,many,ASSYGKGVAEAF
11,TRBV7-2,few,ASSSDRSYGYT
12,TRBV3-1,NA,ASSPLGQGYEQY
9,TRBV30,once,AWSVSEGYT
12,TRBV20-1,NA,SAPSSWAQDTQY
10,TRBV30,NA,AWTAGGQPQH
15,TRBV4-3,many,ASSQEIGGSYNSPLH
11,TRBV12-3/TRBV12-4,few,ASSLGDLETQY
11,TRBV12-3/TRBV12-4,large,ASSLGDRTEAF
12,TRBV5-6,few,ASSLGAAAYEQY
12,TRBV20-1,many,SARDTSSYNEQF
13,TRBV12-3/TRBV12-4,NA,ASSIDRATNEKLF
10,TRBV19,NA,ASRGDYYGYT
13,TRBV4-2,NA,ASSHAGTGGTEAF
13,TRBV5-6,many,ASSLRGQGGSPLH
15,TRBV12-3/TRBV12-4,NA,ASSLLAGGRGTDTQY
12,TRBV7-9,NA,ASSAGQGGQPQH
15,TRBV6-5,many,ASSRSTQGATNEKLF
11,TRBV7-9,many,ASSSDRDYGYT
13,TRBV5-4,NA,ASSLEQDSYNEQF
9,TRBV6-2/TRBV6-3,NA,ASSGRETQY
9,TRBV6-2/TRBV6-3,few,ASSQGKGYT
11,TRBV11-2,many,ASSSGTATEAF
15,TRBV2,NA,ASSIAPGRLRGNEQF
12,TRBV6-5,many,ASSQTTGPDTQY
12,TRBV6-2/TRBV6-3,NA,ASSHDSLTLPQH
11,TRBV9,few,ASSGRDPYGYT
11,TRBV10-3,many,AISEGNTGELF
12,TRBV2,NA,ASTPVVARGEQF
13,TRBV11-2,many,ASSPRQGAKEKLF
14,TRBV19,NA,ASAGQNLATNEKLF
9,TRBV15,NA,ATSRMETQY
12,TRBV5-4,few,ASSFDRSSYEQY
12,TRBV30,NA,AWNQGLGDTEAF
15,TRBV7-2,few,ASSTGTGGTQGYGYT
11,TRBV7-3,NA,ASSQGVGTEAF
12,TRBV13,NA,ASSLGPQGREQY
15,TRBV19,NA,ASSATGDSSYNSPLH
10,TRBV25-1,NA,ASSEHNYGYT
12,TRBV12-3/TRBV12-4,few,ASSFGRGREKLF
15,TRBV5-1,few,ASSLVAGGPGTDTQY
14,TRBV23-1,NA,ASSQSTQGTAYEQY
16,TRBV6-9,few,ASSYSLRDKSHNQPQH
11,TRBV30,NA,ARTAGSSYEQY